The text below deals with one TCR beta chain. Its antigen is as yet unknown. This sample stems from a study of CD8+ T cells in alopecia areata. Whole-study context: Those treated were given oral tofacitinib at 5 to 10 mg twice daily.

From alopecia areata patients, lesional scalp punch biopsies and peripheral blood were collected. Study results and limitations: Sequencing of scalp samples also includes resident alphabeta T cells from normal skin. It was less clear whether patients shared TCRs than it was in mice, possibly because of HLA.

Extracted from the samples, RNA was reverse transcribed into cDNA to serve as the sequencing template. TCRdb's table, derived via immunoSEQ multiplex PCR, lists solely in-frame clones and lacks some. Seen here are 20,000 or so clones, about 70% observed once, and the top ten hold less than 7%. Germline lookup yields CDR1 LGHNA and CDR2 YSLEER. V dropped 1 base and J dropped 0; count of bases not matched to a gene: 8. CDR3 length: 18 residues. The clonotype comes from a human donor with alopecia areata. The J gene is TRBJ2-5, the V gene TRBV4-3, with 10 bases matching TRBD2. Sample: skin, taken at week 0. The DNA of the CDR3 is TGCGCCAGCAGCCAAGCGGCTAGCGGGGGCCCGTACCAAGAGACCCAGTACTTC. It encodes CASSQAASGGPYQETQYF.